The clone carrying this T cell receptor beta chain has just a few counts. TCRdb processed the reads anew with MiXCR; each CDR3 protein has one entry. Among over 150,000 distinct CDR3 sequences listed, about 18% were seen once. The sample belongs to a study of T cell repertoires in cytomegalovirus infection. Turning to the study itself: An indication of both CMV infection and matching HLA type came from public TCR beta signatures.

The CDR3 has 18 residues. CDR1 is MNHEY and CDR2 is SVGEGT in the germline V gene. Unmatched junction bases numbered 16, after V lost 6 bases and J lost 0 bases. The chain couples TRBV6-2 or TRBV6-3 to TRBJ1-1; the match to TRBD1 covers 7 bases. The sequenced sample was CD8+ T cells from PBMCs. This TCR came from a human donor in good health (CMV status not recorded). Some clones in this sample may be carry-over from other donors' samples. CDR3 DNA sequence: TGTGCCAGCAGGACGGGACAGCTCAGAATTTCCATGAACACTGAAGCTTTCTTT. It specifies CASRTGQLRISMNTEAFF.